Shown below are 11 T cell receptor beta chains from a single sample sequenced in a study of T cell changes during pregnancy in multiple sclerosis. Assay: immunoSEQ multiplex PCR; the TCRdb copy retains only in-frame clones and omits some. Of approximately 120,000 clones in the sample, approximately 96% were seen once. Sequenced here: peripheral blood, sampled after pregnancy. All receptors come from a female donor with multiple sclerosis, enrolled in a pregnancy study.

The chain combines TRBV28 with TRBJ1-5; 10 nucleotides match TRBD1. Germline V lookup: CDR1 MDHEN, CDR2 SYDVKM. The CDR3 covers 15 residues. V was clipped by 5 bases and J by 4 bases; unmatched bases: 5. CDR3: CASSQPGQGNQPQHF. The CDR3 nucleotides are TGTGCCAGCAGTCAACCGGGACAGGGGAATCAGCCCCAGCATTTT.

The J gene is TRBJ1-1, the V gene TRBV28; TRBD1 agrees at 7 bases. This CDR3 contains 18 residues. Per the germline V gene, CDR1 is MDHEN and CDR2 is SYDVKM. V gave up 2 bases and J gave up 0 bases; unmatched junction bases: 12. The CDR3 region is CASSLPSYRGRLNTEAFF. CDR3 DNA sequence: TGTGCCAGCAGTTTACCCAGCTACAGGGGCCGCTTGAACACTGAAGCTTTCTTT. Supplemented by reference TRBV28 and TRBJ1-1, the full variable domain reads DVKVTQSSRYLVKRTGEKVFLECVQDMDHENMFWYRQDPGLGLRLIYFSYDVKMKEKGDIPEGYSVSREKKERFSLILESASTNQTSMYLCASSLPSYRGRLNTEAFFGQGTRLTVV.

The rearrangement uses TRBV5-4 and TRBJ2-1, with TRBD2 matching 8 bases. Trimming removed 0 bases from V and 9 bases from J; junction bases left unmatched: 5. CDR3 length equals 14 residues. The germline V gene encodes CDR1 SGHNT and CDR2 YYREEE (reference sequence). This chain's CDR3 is CASSLAGGPGEQFF. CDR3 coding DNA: TGTGCCAGCAGCTTGGCGGGAGGGCCTGGTGAGCAGTTCTTC.

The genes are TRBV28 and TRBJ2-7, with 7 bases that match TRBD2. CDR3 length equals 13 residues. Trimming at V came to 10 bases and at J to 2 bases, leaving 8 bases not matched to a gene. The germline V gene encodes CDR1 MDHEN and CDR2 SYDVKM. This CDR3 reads CATGGADTYEQYF. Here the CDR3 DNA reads TGTGCCACGGGGGGAGCGGACACCTACGAGCAGTACTTC. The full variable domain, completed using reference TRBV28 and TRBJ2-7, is DVKVTQSSRYLVKRTGEKVFLECVQDMDHENMFWYRQDPGLGLRLIYFSYDVKMKEKGDIPEGYSVSREKKERFSLILESASTNQTSMYLCATGGADTYEQYFGPGTRLTVT.

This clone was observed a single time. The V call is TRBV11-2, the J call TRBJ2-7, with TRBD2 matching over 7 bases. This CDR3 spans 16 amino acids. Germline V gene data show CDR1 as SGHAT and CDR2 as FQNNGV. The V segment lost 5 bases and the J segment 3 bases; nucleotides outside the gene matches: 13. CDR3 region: CASSQNSLPGGYEQYF. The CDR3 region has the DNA TGTGCCAGCAGCCAGAACTCCCTTCCGGGGGGCTACGAGCAGTACTTC.

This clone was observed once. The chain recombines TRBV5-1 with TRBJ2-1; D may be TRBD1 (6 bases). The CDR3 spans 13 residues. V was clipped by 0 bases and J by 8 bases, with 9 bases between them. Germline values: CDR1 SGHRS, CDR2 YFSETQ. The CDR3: CASSLVQGHEQFF. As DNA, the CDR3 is TGCGCCAGCAGCTTGGTCCAGGGGCATGAGCAGTTCTTC.

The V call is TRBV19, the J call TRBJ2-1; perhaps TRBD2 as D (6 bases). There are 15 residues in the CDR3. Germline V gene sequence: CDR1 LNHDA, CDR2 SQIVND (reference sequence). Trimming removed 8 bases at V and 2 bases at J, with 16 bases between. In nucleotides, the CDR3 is TGTGCCAGTCGGCGGGAAGTTTACCCCTACAATGAGCAGTTCTTC. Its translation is CASRREVYPYNEQFF.

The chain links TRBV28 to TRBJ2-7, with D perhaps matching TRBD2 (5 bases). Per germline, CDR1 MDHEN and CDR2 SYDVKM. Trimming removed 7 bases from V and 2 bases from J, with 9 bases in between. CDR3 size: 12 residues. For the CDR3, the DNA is TGTGCCAGCAAGGGCGGGCCCTACGAGCAGTACTTC. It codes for CASKGGPYEQYF.

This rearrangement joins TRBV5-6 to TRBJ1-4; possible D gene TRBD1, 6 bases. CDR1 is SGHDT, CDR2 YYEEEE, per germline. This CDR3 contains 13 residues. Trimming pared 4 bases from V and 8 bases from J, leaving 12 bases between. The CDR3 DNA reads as TGTGCCAGCAGCCCACAGGGCCGGGAAAAACTGTTTTTT. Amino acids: CASSPQGREKLFF.

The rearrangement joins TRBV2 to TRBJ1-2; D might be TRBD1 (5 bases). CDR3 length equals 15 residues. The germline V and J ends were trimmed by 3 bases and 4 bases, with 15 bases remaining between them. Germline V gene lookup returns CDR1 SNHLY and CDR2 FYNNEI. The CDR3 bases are TGTGCCAGCAGTGAGGGGCACGGACCCCTCTATGGCTACACCTTC. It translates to CASSEGHGPLYGYTF.

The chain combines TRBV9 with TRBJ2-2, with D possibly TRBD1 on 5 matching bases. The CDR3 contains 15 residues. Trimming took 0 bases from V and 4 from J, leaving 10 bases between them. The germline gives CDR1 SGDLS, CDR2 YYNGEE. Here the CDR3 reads CASSVATEPTGELFF. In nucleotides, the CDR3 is TGTGCCAGCAGCGTAGCGACAGAGCCCACCGGGGAGCTGTTTTTT.